The text below deals with one T cell receptor beta chain. Libraries were prepared by immunoSEQ multiplex PCR; TCRdb keeps only in-frame clonotypes and omits some of them. The sample contains some 14,000 clones, 86% of which appear only once. This sample is drawn from a study of PD-1 blockade in classical Hodgkin lymphoma. Time point specified: newly diagnosed, previously untreated cHL patient sample. Magnetic negative selection served to purify CD4+ T cells out of PBMCs that had been thawed. The V and J ends lost 5 bases and 0 bases respectively, with 9 bases between them. The CDR3 is made up of 15 amino acids. The germline gives CDR1 SGHDT, CDR2 YYEEEE.

This TCR was sampled from a human donor with classical Hodgkin lymphoma. Sequenced: CD4+ T cells from blood. The V call is TRBV5-6, the J call TRBJ2-6, with D perhaps TRBD1 (5 bases). CDR3 in amino acids: CASRGPGSGANVLTF. For the CDR3, the DNA is TGTGCCAGCAGGGGGCCGGGCTCTGGGGCCAACGTCCTGACTTTC.